This T cell receptor (beta chain) was recorded in a study of OX40 agonist ivuxolimab in advanced cancers. Trimming removed 1 base at V and 2 bases at J, with 8 bases between. Per germline, CDR1 PRHDT and CDR2 FYEKMQ (reference sequence). The CDR3 spans 14 residues. Study conclusions and caveats: Relative to CD4+ cells, CD8+ T cells on average had more expanded clones.

Profiled with immunoSEQ multiplex PCR; TCRdb holds only in-frame clones, not every one. The sample shows tens of thousands of clones, 65% to 85% of them seen only once. To note about this clone: The antigen remains undetermined.

This receptor was identified in an adult with an advanced solid tumor such as melanoma, head and neck, liver or kidney cancer. The V gene is TRBV13, the J gene TRBJ2-5; D is unclear. Specimen: CD4+ or CD8+ T cells sorted from blood, collected in a trial of the OX40 agonist ivuxolimab. The CDR3 spells CASSLEAAQETQYF. DNA of the CDR3: TGTGCCAGCAGCTTAGAGGCTGCTCAAGAGACCCAGTACTTC.